This TCR beta chain was found in a study of Ad26.COV2.S vaccination and SARS-CoV-2 variants. The CDR3 length is 16 residues. V lost 2 bases and J 5 bases, leaving 17 bases between the germline ends. Germline V CDR1 and CDR2: SGHNT, YYREEE (reference sequence). Using immunoSEQ multiplex PCR, the repertoire was profiled, and TCRdb retains in-frame clones only, with some absent. Among about 680,000 clones listed, approximately 88% were seen once. Described treatment: around 19 received Ad26.COV2.S at low or high dose, single or two shots; about 5 received placebo; per-sample allocation not given. Sampling was performed 63 days after the first vaccine or placebo injection.

The chain links TRBV5-4 to TRBJ2-1; no clear D. The sample here was peripheral blood, taken in a trial of Ad26.COV2.S vaccine versus placebo. The TCR sequence derives from a person between 18 and 59 years old who received the Ad26.COV2.S COVID-19 vaccine or a placebo. The CDR3 is CASSLNPPSSHNEQFF. The CDR3 region has the DNA TGTGCCAGCAGCTTAAACCCGCCCTCCTCTCACAATGAGCAGTTCTTC.